The 32 T cell receptor beta chains below all came from one sample that was sequenced in a study of cytomegalovirus exposure and HLA in healthy donors. The PCR used 60 Vbeta and 13 Jbeta primers. Profiled with immunoSEQ multiplex PCR; TCRdb holds only in-frame clones, not every one. This table lists around 150,000 clones. Specimen: PBMCs. The receptors here all came from a woman aged 60-75 years in good health and CMV-seronegative.

J is TRBJ2-2 and V is TRBV4-1; 10 positions agree with TRBD2. The germline V gene encodes CDR1 MGHRA and CDR2 YSYEKL. The CDR3 runs to 15 residues. Unmatched junction bases numbered 4, after V lost 3 bases and J lost 6 bases. Here the CDR3 DNA reads TGCGCCAGCAGCCATCCAGCGGGAGGGTCCGGGGAGCTGTTTTTT. As protein: CASSHPAGGSGELFF.

The chain combines TRBV27 with TRBJ2-5, with 7 nucleotides matching TRBD1. The CDR3 is 15 residues long. V lost 3 bases and J lost 4; bases outside the gene matches: 8. From germline, CDR1 is MNHEY and CDR2 SMNVEV (reference sequence). CDR3 protein: CASSFDREGRETQYF. For the CDR3, the DNA is TGTGCCAGCAGTTTTGACAGGGAAGGTCGAGAGACCCAGTACTTC.

The chain uses TRBV20-1 and TRBJ2-2; tentative D call: TRBD2 (5 bases). Looked up from germline, CDR1 is DFQATT and CDR2 is SNEGSKA (reference sequence). The length of the CDR3 is 11 residues. CDR3 region: CIAGRTGELFF. In nucleotides, the CDR3 is TGCATCGCGGGCCGAACCGGGGAGCTGTTTTTT.

The rearrangement uses TRBV30 and TRBJ1-1, with D tentatively TRBD1 (5 bases). Between the trimmed V and J ends, which lost 1 base and 3 bases, there was a span of 6 bases. Germline CDR1 reads GTSNPN; CDR2 reads SVGIG (reference sequence). There are 12 residues in the CDR3. The DNA for the CDR3 is TGTGCCTGGAGTGGGGGGGACACTGAAGCTTTCTTT. It translates to CAWSGGDTEAFF.

The rearrangement links TRBV12-5 to TRBJ1-4; TRBD1 might be the D (5 bases). The V end was cut by 0 bases, the J end by 4 bases, with 21 bases between. The CDR3 is made up of 19 amino acids. Germline V gene data show CDR1 as LGHNT and CDR2 as FRNRAP. CDR3 DNA: TGTGCTAGTGGTTTGGTACTTAAAGGCCAGGGCCTATTTAATGAAAAACTGTTTTTT. Protein product: CASGLVLKGQGLFNEKLFF.

This chain connects TRBV5-1 to TRBJ1-4; D is uncertain. The CDR3 covers 15 residues. V was pared by 0 bases and J by 0 bases, with 6 bases between. Per germline, CDR1 SGHRS and CDR2 YFSETQ. Written as DNA, the CDR3 is TGCGCCAGCAGCTTGGGGTCAGCAACTAATGAAAAACTGTTTTTT. Translating gives CASSLGSATNEKLFF.

The DNA for the CDR3 is TGTGCCACCAGCAGAGTGGGCCAGCCCCAGCATTTT. This sequence encodes CATSRVGQPQHF. V gene TRBV15 combines with J gene TRBJ1-5; D ambiguous. V dropped 1 base and J dropped 7 bases, with 5 bases sitting between them. The germline V gene encodes CDR1 LNHNV and CDR2 YYDKDF (reference sequence). This CDR3 spans 12 amino acids. Full variable domain (remainder filled in from reference TRBV15 and TRBJ1-5): DAMVIQNPRYQVTQFGKPVTLSCSQTLNHNVMYWYQQKSSQAPKLLFHYYDKDFNNEADTPDNFQSRRPNTSFCFLDIRSPGLGDTAMYLCATSRVGQPQHFGDGTRLSIL.

The V gene is TRBV27, the J gene TRBJ2-2; 16 bases match TRBD2. The CDR3 contains 20 residues. V shed 6 bases and J 3 bases; nucleotides not matched to a gene: 13. Germline CDR1 and CDR2: MNHEY and SMNVEV (reference sequence). As DNA, the CDR3 is TGTGCCAGCAGGGGTACACGCGGGACTAGCGGGGGGGCTCACACCGGGGAGCTGTTTTTT. Its translation: CASRGTRGTSGGAHTGELFF.

The chain carries TRBV2 and TRBJ2-1; D not resolved. This CDR3 spans 14 amino acids. V lost 4 bases to trimming and J lost 0 bases, with 7 bases between them. In germline, CDR1 is SNHLY, CDR2 FYNNEI. This chain's CDR3 is CASSVRGSYNEQFF. The CDR3 coding sequence is TGTGCCAGCAGTGTGCGAGGCTCCTACAATGAGCAGTTCTTC.

The chain employs TRBV7-3 and TRBJ2-1, with TRBD2 matching over 14 bases. Trimming took 3 bases from V and 15 from J; bases not matched to a gene: 7. Germline CDR1 SGHTA, CDR2 FQGTGA. CDR3 length equals 14 residues. Here the CDR3 DNA reads TGTGCCAGCAGCTTCGGGACTAGCGGGAGCTTTCTGTTCTTC. It specifies CASSFGTSGSFLFF.

The chain is built from TRBV6-5 and TRBJ1-4; possibly TRBD1 for D (5 bases). Germline CDR1 and CDR2: MNHEY and SVGAGI. V was pared by 6 bases and J by 0 bases, with 11 bases between. The CDR3 covers 15 residues. The CDR3 sequence is CASSRGTPTNEKLFF. CDR3 coding DNA: TGTGCCAGCAGCCGCGGGACGCCAACTAATGAAAAACTGTTTTTT.

J is TRBJ1-1 and V is TRBV27; TRBD1 agrees at 11 bases. V was clipped by 7 bases and J by 6 bases; unmatched bases: 4. The germline V gene has CDR1 MNHEY and CDR2 SMNVEV (reference sequence). The CDR3 covers 13 residues. The CDR3 nucleotides are TGTGCCAGCAATGGACAGGGGGCCTCTGAAGCTTTCTTT. Residues: CASNGQGASEAFF.

The J gene is TRBJ2-2, the V gene TRBV2; D may be TRBD2 (6 bases). V was trimmed by 6 bases and J by 5 bases, leaving 16 bases between them. The CDR3 spans 15 residues. Germline CDR1 reads SNHLY; CDR2 reads FYNNEI. The CDR3 here is CASSLNEAGTGELFF. The CDR3 DNA reads TGTGCCAGCAGCCTCAACGAAGCGGGTACCGGGGAGCTGTTTTTT. The whole variable domain, remainder taken from reference TRBV2 and TRBJ2-2, is EPEVTQTPSHQVTQMGQEVILRCVPISNHLYFYWYRQILGQKVEFLVSFYNNEISEKSEIFDDQFSVERPDGSNFTLKIRSTKLEDSAMYFCASSLNEAGTGELFFGEGSRLTVL.

The chain has TRBV6-5 and TRBJ1-2; 8 bases map to TRBD1. V lost 2 bases and J lost 7; bases outside the gene matches: 9. The germline V gene encodes CDR1 MNHEY and CDR2 SVGAGI. The CDR3 sequence is 15 residues long. The CDR3 spells CASSYAGGAGLGYTF. The CDR3 region has the DNA TGTGCCAGCAGTTACGCAGGGGGCGCGGGCCTTGGCTACACCTTC.

The V call is TRBV4-1, the J call TRBJ2-1; TRBD1 agrees at 11 bases. The CDR3 sequence is 16 residues long. The V and J ends lost 3 bases and 6 bases, in that order; junction bases with no gene match: 7. Germline CDR1 is MGHRA and CDR2 is YSYEKL. The CDR3 DNA is TGCGCCAGCAGCCACCCTGGGGGACAGGGGGGCAATGAGCAGTTCTTC. This gives the protein CASSHPGGQGGNEQFF.

The J gene is TRBJ2-2, the V gene TRBV9, with a possible D match to TRBD2 (6 bases). CDR3 length equals 16 residues. The germline gives CDR1 SGDLS, CDR2 YYNGEE. V was shortened by 0 bases and J by 0 bases, with 9 bases between the two germline ends. The CDR3 sequence: CASSVEGLPNTGELFF. CDR3 nucleotides: TGTGCCAGCAGCGTAGAGGGACTCCCGAACACCGGGGAGCTGTTTTTT. The entire variable domain, with the rest obtained from reference TRBV9 and TRBJ2-2, is as follows: DSGVTQTPKHLITATGQRVTLRCSPRSGDLSVYWYQQSLDQGLQFLIQYYNGEERAKGNILERFSAQQFPDLHSELNLSSLELGDSALYFCASSVEGLPNTGELFFGEGSRLTVL.

CDR3 amino acids: CASSQTSGRAGEDTQYF. In nucleotides, the CDR3 is TGTGCCAGTAGTCAGACTAGCGGGAGGGCCGGTGAAGATACGCAGTATTTT. The rearrangement joins TRBV19 to TRBJ2-3; 14 nucleotides line up with TRBD2. Germline CDR1 and CDR2: LNHDA and SQIVND (reference sequence). The CDR3 consists of 17 residues. J lost 5 bases, V lost 5 bases, and 9 bases had no gene match.

V and J are TRBV5-6 and TRBJ2-5; 13 bases match TRBD2. Germline V gene lookup returns CDR1 SGHDT and CDR2 YYEEEE. This CDR3 spans 19 amino acids. The junction had 16 bases not matched to a gene; V was cut back by 4 bases and J by 4 bases. The CDR3 DNA reads TGTGCCAGCAGCGTGGGGGGTGGACTAGCGGGAGTCGCGGGAGAGACCCAGTACTTC. This encodes CASSVGGGLAGVAGETQYF.

The chain couples TRBV4-3 to TRBJ2-2; a weak D match, TRBD2 (5 bases). The V gene lost 0 bases and the J gene lost 9 bases, with 14 bases spanning the gap. This CDR3 is built from 15 residues. Per the germline V gene, CDR1 is LGHNA and CDR2 is YSLEER. CDR3 amino acids: CASSQDPKSGRELFF. CDR3 DNA sequence: TGCGCCAGCAGCCAAGACCCTAAATCCGGGAGGGAGCTGTTTTTT.

This sequence joins TRBV19 and TRBJ1-2, with D maybe TRBD1 (6 bases). The CDR3 extends over 17 amino acids. Trimming took 7 bases from V and 3 from J, leaving 24 bases between them. Germline V lookup: CDR1 LNHDA, CDR2 SQIVND (reference sequence). CDR3 in DNA: TGTGCCAGTACCCCTCAGTTCGGGACAACGTTTGACTATGGCTACACCTTC. As protein: CASTPQFGTTFDYGYTF.

The chain carries TRBV18 and TRBJ1-2; 8 bases are shared with TRBD1. J gave up 6 bases and V 3 bases, and 12 bases lay outside the gene matches. Germline-derived CDR1 and CDR2 are KGHSH and LQKENI. This CDR3 is built from 16 residues. CDR3: CASSPSGTGPLDGYTF. The CDR3 DNA follows: TGTGCCAGCTCACCCTCCGGGACAGGCCCTTTGGATGGCTACACCTTC.

The chain carries TRBV5-1 and TRBJ2-7; 10 positions agree with TRBD2. The CDR3 has 15 amino acids. The V and J ends lost 3 bases and 6 bases, in that order; junction bases with no gene match: 9. CDR1 SGHRS and CDR2 YFSETQ come from the germline V gene. The CDR3 DNA reads as TGCGCCAGCAGCTCCGTAGCGGGAGGAGGTCTCGAGCAGTACTTC. Encoded protein: CASSSVAGGGLEQYF.

The rearrangement links TRBV2 to TRBJ1-4; 7 positions agree with TRBD1. CDR3 length: 14 residues. The germline V gene has CDR1 SNHLY and CDR2 FYNNEI. The junction had 9 bases not matched to a gene; V was cut back by 6 bases and J by 8 bases. CDR3 sequence reads: CASRATGRGEKLFF. CDR3 bases: TGTGCCAGCAGGGCGACAGGGAGAGGAGAAAAACTGTTTTTT.

The chain is built from TRBV29-1 and TRBJ2-7, with TRBD2 as a possible D gene (6 bases). Germline loops: CDR1 SQVTM, CDR2 ANQGSEA. CDR3 size: 11 residues. The CDR3 DNA reads as TGCAGTTGCGGGGCCTCCTACGAGCAGTACTTC. It codes for CSCGASYEQYF.

The chain has TRBV10-1 and TRBJ2-7, with 7 bases identical to TRBD2. This CDR3 has 15 amino acids. CDR1 and CDR2 (germline): WNHNN, SYGVQD (reference sequence). Losses at the gene ends were 5 bases for V and 2 bases for J; bases not matched to a gene: 9. The DNA for the CDR3 is TGCGCCAGCAGTCCGACGGGACTATTCGCCTACGAGCAGTACTTC. This sequence encodes CASSPTGLFAYEQYF.

This chain links TRBV5-1 with TRBJ1-4; no reliable D call. V lost 6 bases and J lost 11, with 17 bases in between. Germline V CDR1 and CDR2: SGHRS, YFSETQ. This CDR3 contains 13 residues. This CDR3 is CASTRLPDGKLFF. The CDR3 nucleotides read TGCGCCAGCACGAGACTGCCCGACGGGAAACTGTTTTTT.

The J gene is TRBJ1-6, the V gene TRBV18; 8 bases map to TRBD1. With V trimmed by 3 bases and J by 8 bases, 9 bases remained unmatched. The CDR3 covers 16 residues. Germline lookup yields CDR1 KGHSH and CDR2 LQKENI. CDR3 DNA sequence: TGTGCCAGCTCACCTCTAGGACAGGGTCTGGATTCACCCCTCCACTTT. Protein sequence: CASSPLGQGLDSPLHF.

The chain links TRBV2 to TRBJ2-7; D call uncertain. This CDR3 contains 15 residues. Trimming left V 2 bases short and J 3 bases short, with 14 bases between. The germline V gene has CDR1 SNHLY and CDR2 FYNNEI. The CDR3 spells CASSEIMTSNYEQYF. The DNA for the CDR3 is TGTGCCAGCAGTGAAATCATGACATCCAACTACGAGCAGTACTTC.

The rearrangement links TRBV5-1 to TRBJ2-7; 9 positions agree with TRBD2. The length of the CDR3 is 14 residues. V was clipped by 4 bases and J by 2 bases; unmatched bases: 4. CDR1 is SGHRS, CDR2 YFSETQ, per germline. The CDR3 bases are TGCGCCAGCAGCACAGCGGGGGGACCCTACGAGCAGTACTTC. Its translation: CASSTAGGPYEQYF.

V usage is TRBV29-1 and J usage is TRBJ2-7; perhaps TRBD1 as D (6 bases). V was cut by 5 bases and J by 2 bases, with 16 bases left in between. Germline V gene data show CDR1 as SQVTM and CDR2 as ANQGSEA. The CDR3 contains 14 residues. The CDR3 reads CSVPATGKAYEQYF. CDR3 coding DNA: TGCAGCGTTCCGGCAACAGGGAAGGCCTACGAGCAGTACTTC.

The CDR3 DNA follows: TGTGCCAGCAGCCCCCCGGTAAGTGATCGGCAGGGGCCAATCAACGAGCAGTACTTC. Translating gives CASSPPVSDRQGPINEQYF. The V call is TRBV9, the J call TRBJ2-7; the D gene is possibly TRBD1 (6 bases). Germline values: CDR1 SGDLS, CDR2 YYNGEE. V was shortened by 4 bases and J by 5 bases, with 31 bases between the two germline ends. This CDR3 spans 19 amino acids.

The chain has TRBV2 and TRBJ2-1, with 7 bases matching TRBD1. CDR1 SNHLY and CDR2 FYNNEI come from the germline V gene. The junction had 9 bases not matched to a gene; V was cut back by 3 bases and J by 7 bases. The CDR3 runs 15 residues. The CDR3 loop is CASSERQGVRNEQFF. The CDR3 DNA sequence: TGTGCCAGCAGTGAGCGGCAGGGGGTTAGGAATGAGCAGTTCTTC.